Listed below are T cell receptor beta chains from one sample, sequenced in a study of T cell responses to AZD1222 COVID-19 vaccine. The repertoire was sequenced with immunoSEQ multiplex PCR; TCRdb's copy has only in-frame clones and lacks some. The table records some 140,000 clones, around nine tenths of them present only once. The starting material was peripheral blood, obtained on day 0 of AZD1222 vaccination. These receptor sequences come from an adult in good health. CDR3s include the opening cysteine and the closing phenylalanine or tryptophan. The D gene is left open where the match is weak. Where a row states a size, it is once, few, many or the class of an expanded clone; other rows omit it.

.	.	TRBV6-4	TRBJ2-2	TGTGCCAGCAGTGACCTCGGACAGTTTAACACCGGGGAGCTGTTTTTT	CASSDLGQFNTGELFF
.	once	TRBV20-1	TRBJ2-2	TGCAGTGCTCCTGACACCGGGGAGCTGTTTTTT	CSAPDTGELFF
TRBD2	.	TRBV9	TRBJ2-1	TGTGCCAGCAGCGTACAGGGTAGCGGGCCTCCTTCAACCCGGGGGACGGGCAATGAGCAGTTCTTC	CASSVQGSGPPSTRGTGNEQFF
.	.	TRBV7-2	TRBJ2-7	TGTGCCAGCAGCGCGGAGCCGGGCTTGCTAGGCTACGAGCAGTACTTC	CASSAEPGLLGYEQYF
TRBD2	.	TRBV27	TRBJ2-3	TGTGCCAGCAGTCCTAATGGACTAGCGGGAGGGCCGTCAGATACGCAGTATTTT	CASSPNGLAGGPSDTQYF
.	.	TRBV28	TRBJ2-7	TGTGCCAGCAGTTTATCGCGGGAACCCTACGAGCAGTACTTC	CASSLSREPYEQYF
.	.	TRBV18	TRBJ2-1	TGTGCCACCTCTCCTGGTGAGCAGTTCTTC	CATSPGEQFF
TRBD2	.	TRBV19	TRBJ2-7	TGTGCCAGTAGTGGACGGACTAGCGGGAACTACGAGCAGTACTTC	CASSGRTSGNYEQYF
.	.	TRBV14	TRBJ2-2	TGTGCCAGCAGCCAAGGTAGCCGGGAGCTGTTTTTT	CASSQGSRELFF
TRBD1	.	TRBV28	TRBJ1-2	TGTGCCAGCAGTTTTGGACAGGGAAACTATGGCTACACCTTC	CASSFGQGNYGYTF
.	.	TRBV3-1/TRBV3-2	TRBJ1-2	TGTGCCAGCAGCCAAGAATACGGGAGTGGCTACACCTTC	CASSQEYGSGYTF
TRBD2	.	TRBV19	TRBJ2-3	TGTGCCAGTAACAAAGGACTAGCGGCCGACACAGATACGCAGTATTTT	CASNKGLAADTDTQYF
.	.	TRBV7-2	TRBJ2-3	TGTGCCAGCAGCTTAGACTCGGGAGTTATAGATACGCAGTATTTT	CASSLDSGVIDTQYF
.	.	TRBV9	TRBJ2-7	TGTGCCAGCAGCGTAGGAAGGGATTCCTACGAGCAGTACTTC	CASSVGRDSYEQYF
.	.	TRBV7-9	TRBJ1-5	TGTGCCAGCAGCTTATCGGGACAACTTAGCAATCAGCCCCAGCATTTT	CASSLSGQLSNQPQHF
.	.	TRBV27	TRBJ2-6	TGTGCCAGCAGTTCTGGGGCCAACGTCCTGACTTTC	CASSSGANVLTF
.	.	TRBV28	TRBJ1-6	TGTGCCAGCAGTTTTGGGGGGCCCTATAATTCACCCCTCCACTTT	CASSFGGPYNSPLHF
.	.	TRBV19	TRBJ1-5	TGTGCCAGTAGTATAGATACAGGTAGAAATCAGCCCCAGCATTTT	CASSIDTGRNQPQHF
TRBD1	.	TRBV11-2	TRBJ2-7	TGTGCCAGCAGCTTTCGATCCGGGACAGGGGCATACGAGCAGTACTTC	CASSFRSGTGAYEQYF
TRBD1	.	TRBV23-1	TRBJ1-5	TGCGCCAGCAGTCGAAGCCGGGACAGAGACTGGTCCACAAATCAGCCCCAGCATTTT	CASSRSRDRDWSTNQPQHF
.	once	TRBV19	TRBJ1-5	TGTGCCAGTAACACAGGTTGGGGCAATCAGCCCCAGCATTTT	CASNTGWGNQPQHF
TRBD1	.	TRBV28	TRBJ1-1	TGTGCCAGCAGTTCCTTACCGGGGACAGGGGGTATCGGCACTGAAGCTTTCTTT	CASSSLPGTGGIGTEAFF
.	.	TRBV18	TRBJ2-3	TGTGCCAGCTCACCACAGGGGGACGATACGCAGTATTTT	CASSPQGDDTQYF
.	once	TRBV19	TRBJ2-1	TGTGCCTCTCACCGGGGAAGCTCCTACAATGAGCAGTTCTTC	CASHRGSSYNEQFF
.	.	TRBV19	TRBJ1-2	TGTGCCAGTAGTCCCCTAACTTCGACAGCTCGCTACACCTTC	CASSPLTSTARYTF
TRBD1	.	TRBV7-2	TRBJ2-7	TGTGCCAGCCAAGGAACAGGGGGTGTCTACGAGCAGTACTTC	CASQGTGGVYEQYF
.	.	TRBV4-3	TRBJ2-2	TGCGCCAGCAGCCAAGATCCGGACAGAGACACCGGGGAGCTGTTTTTT	CASSQDPDRDTGELFF
TRBD1	.	TRBV27	TRBJ1-6	TGTGCCAGCAGTCGCCGACAGGGGAGGGGTTCACCCCTCCACTTT	CASSRRQGRGSPLHF
.	.	TRBV28	TRBJ1-1	TGTGCCAGCAGTTTGGTCCGACGACTTATGAACACTGAAGCTTTCTTT	CASSLVRRLMNTEAFF
.	.	TRBV28	TRBJ1-2	TGTGCCAGCAGTCCCATGACAGAAAGAAGCTATGGCTACACCTTC	CASSPMTERSYGYTF
TRBD1	.	TRBV9	TRBJ1-5	TGTGCCAGCAGCGCTGGGACAGGGCATCAGCCCCAGCATTTT	CASSAGTGHQPQHF
.	.	TRBV27	TRBJ2-1	TGTGCCAGCAGTGGTCAGGCTAGTCGTTCCTACAATGAGCAGTTCTTC	CASSGQASRSYNEQFF
.	.	TRBV30	TRBJ2-7	TGTGCCTGGGGGGTCGGACTGAGCTCCTACGAGCAGTACTTC	CAWGVGLSSYEQYF
.	.	TRBV27	TRBJ2-3	TGTGCCAGCGGGCGGGCTCCGGCGTATTTT	CASGRAPAYF
TRBD1	once	TRBV28	TRBJ2-6	TGTGCCAGCAGCCAGACAGGGTTTCGGGCCAACGTCCTGACTTTC	CASSQTGFRANVLTF
TRBD1	.	TRBV28	TRBJ1-5	TGTGCCAGCAGTTCCGGGACAGGGGGGGATCAGCCCCAGCATTTT	CASSSGTGGDQPQHF
.	.	TRBV30	TRBJ1-1	TGTGCCTGGAGTCGAGGGCTGAACACTGAAGCTTTCTTT	CAWSRGLNTEAFF
TRBD1	.	TRBV4-1	TRBJ1-5	TGCGCCAGCAGCCAAGGACAGGGATTTGGCAATCAGCCCCAGCATTTT	CASSQGQGFGNQPQHF
.	.	TRBV5-1	TRBJ1-1	TGCGCCAGCAGCTGGATGGGGACAACCGAAGCTTTCTTT	CASSWMGTTEAFF
.	once	TRBV2	TRBJ1-2	TGTGCCAGCACCCGGGACCAGGAGATCCATAACTATGGCTACACCTTC	CASTRDQEIHNYGYTF
TRBD1	once	TRBV7-2	TRBJ1-6	TGTGCCAGCAGCTTTAGGGACAGGGCCTCACCCCTCCACTTT	CASSFRDRASPLHF
TRBD1	.	TRBV28	TRBJ1-5	TGTGCCAGCAGGGAGGACAGGGGAGGCAATCAGCCCCAGCATTTT	CASREDRGGNQPQHF
.	.	TRBV7-8	TRBJ2-2	TGTGCCAGCAGCTTAGACCGGCCGGGAGCCGGGGAGCTGTTTTTT	CASSLDRPGAGELFF
.	.	TRBV27	TRBJ1-5	TGTGCCAGCAGTCCGGGACTGTCTAATCAGCCCCAGCATTTT	CASSPGLSNQPQHF
.	.	TRBV5-4	TRBJ1-1	TGTGCCAGCAGCTTGGTAGACACTGAAGCTTTCTTT	CASSLVDTEAFF
.	.	TRBV28	TRBJ2-1	TGTGCCAGCAGGTACCGAATAAACTACAATGAGCAGTTCTTC	CASRYRINYNEQFF
TRBD2	.	TRBV6-2/TRBV6-3	TRBJ2-1	TGTGCCAGCAGACCTCACAGCGGGATTCCCTCCTACAATGAGCAGTTCTTC	CASRPHSGIPSYNEQFF
.	.	TRBV24-1	TRBJ1-2	TGTGCCACCAGTGACTCAGCTCCAGACCTATATGGCTACACCTTC	CATSDSAPDLYGYTF